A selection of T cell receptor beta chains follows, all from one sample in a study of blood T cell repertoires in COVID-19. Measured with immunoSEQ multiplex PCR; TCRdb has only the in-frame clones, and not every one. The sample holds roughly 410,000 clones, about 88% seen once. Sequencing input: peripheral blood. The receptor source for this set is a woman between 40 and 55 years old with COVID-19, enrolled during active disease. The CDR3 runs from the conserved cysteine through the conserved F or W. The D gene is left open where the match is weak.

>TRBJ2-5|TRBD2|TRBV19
TGTGCCAGTAGTATAGGGGACTACCTCACGACCCAGTACTTC
CASSIGDYLTTQYF
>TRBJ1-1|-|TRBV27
TGTGCCAGCCCTAACACTGAAGCTTTCTTT
CASPNTEAFF
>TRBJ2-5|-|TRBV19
TGTGCCAGTAGTAAAATGGGGCGGCAAGAGACCCAGTACTTC
CASSKMGRQETQYF
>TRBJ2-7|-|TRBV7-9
TGTGCCAGCAGCTTAGATCGGGGGGCTGACTACGAGCAGTACTTC
CASSLDRGADYEQYF
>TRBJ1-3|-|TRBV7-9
TGTGCCAGCAGCCAAACCAGGCCCTCTGGAAACACCATATATTTT
CASSQTRPSGNTIYF
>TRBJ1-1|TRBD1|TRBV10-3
TGTGCCATCAGTGATCCAGGGGGGCCCACTGAAGCTTTCTTT
CAISDPGGPTEAFF
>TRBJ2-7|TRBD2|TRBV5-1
TGCGCCAGCACCCCCGGGAGGGAGGAAAGGCAGTACTTC
CASTPGREERQYF
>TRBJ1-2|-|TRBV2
TGTGCCAGCAGTGAAGCCCCGGGGGGCTACACCTTC
CASSEAPGGYTF
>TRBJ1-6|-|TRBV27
TGTGCCAGCAGTAAGGACAGCTTCGACTCACCCCTCCACTTT
CASSKDSFDSPLHF
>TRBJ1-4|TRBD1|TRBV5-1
TGCGCCAGCAGCTTGTTGGGACAGGGGGCGGGTGAAAAACTGTTTTTT
CASSLLGQGAGEKLFF
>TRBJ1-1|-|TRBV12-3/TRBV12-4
TGTGCCAGCAGTTTCAGGGCAGCTGAAGCTTTCTTT
CASSFRAAEAFF
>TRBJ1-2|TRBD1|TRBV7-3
TGTGCCAGCAGCTTAAAGCCTCGGACAGATCGTCAGGGGGATGGCTACACCTTC
CASSLKPRTDRQGDGYTF
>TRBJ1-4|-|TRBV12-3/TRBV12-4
TGTGCCAGCAGGGGGCCGCCGCTTGAAAAACTGTTTTTT
CASRGPPLEKLFF
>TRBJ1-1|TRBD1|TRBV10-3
TGTGCCATCAGTGAGTCGTTGGCTACCCAGACAGGGAGAGTTGGCACTGAAGCTTTCTTT
CAISESLATQTGRVGTEAFF
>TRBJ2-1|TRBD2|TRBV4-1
TGCGCCAGCAGCCAAGAGATTGGACTAGCGGCCCGTACGGAGGGTGAGCAGTTCTTC
CASSQEIGLAARTEGEQFF
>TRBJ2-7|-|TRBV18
TGTGCCAGCTCACCTCGGAGTTACGAGCAGTACTTC
CASSPRSYEQYF
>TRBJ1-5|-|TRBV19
TGTGCCAGTAGTTCGTCGGGGGGGGCAGGCTTCAATCAGCCCCAGCATTTT
CASSSSGGAGFNQPQHF
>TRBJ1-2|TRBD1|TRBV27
TGTGCCAGCAGTCCGATGACAGGGGGCTATGGCTACACCTTC
CASSPMTGGYGYTF
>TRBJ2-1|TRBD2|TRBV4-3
TGCCCCCCCAGCCACGCGGGAGGGGGGGCGGGCAATGAGCAGTTCTTC
CPPSHAGGGAGNEQFF
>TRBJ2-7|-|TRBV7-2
TGTGCCAGCAGCCCTCTCCGCTACGAGCAGTACTTC
CASSPLRYEQYF
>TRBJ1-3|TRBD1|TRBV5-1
TGCGCCAGCAGCTTGGTCCCACAGGGGGCAGCTGGAAACACCATATATTTT
CASSLVPQGAAGNTIYF
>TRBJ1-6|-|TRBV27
TGTGCCAGCAGTTTTGTTCGGCAGGGCCTCCACTCGGGCAATTCACCCCTCCACTTT
CASSFVRQGLHSGNSPLHF
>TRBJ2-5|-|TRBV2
TGTGCCAGCAAAGTTTACCGGTACCAAGAGACCCAGTACTTC
CASKVYRYQETQYF
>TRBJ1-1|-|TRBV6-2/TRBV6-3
TGTGCCAGCAGTTACCGTCCGTGGACAACGAACACTGAAGCTTTCTTT
CASSYRPWTTNTEAFF